This TCR beta chain was obtained from a study of T cell responses to AZD1222 COVID-19 vaccine. Germline V lookup: CDR1 LNHDA, CDR2 SQIVND (reference sequence). Trimming removed 1 base at V and 3 bases at J, with 8 bases between. This CDR3 is 14 amino acids long. Sequenced by immunoSEQ multiplex PCR; TCRdb stores in-frame clones only, minus some. The sample shows tens of thousands of clones, 91% of them seen only once. As for this clone: What it binds is unknown.

Whole-study results and caveats: Reportedly, nearly half the spike-specific TCRs target unmutated variant regions. AZD1222 recipients seropositive at baseline numbered only six or seven. Researchers took repertoire samples only after the peak T cell response had come. There were mostly white British donors and more females than males, and clonal diversity was possibly underestimated.

This material consisted of peripheral blood, taken on day 0 of MenACWY control vaccination. The chain recombines TRBV19 with TRBJ2-3; tentatively, D is TRBD2 (5 bases). This sequence originates from an adult in good health. CDR3 amino acids: CASSIASGTDTQYF. The DNA of the CDR3 is TGTGCCAGTAGTATAGCATCGGGGACAGATACGCAGTATTTT.